A single sample gave rise to the 23 T cell receptor beta chains below, sequenced in a study of T cell repertoires in cytomegalovirus infection. Via MiXCR, TCRdb re-called the reads, giving one row per CDR3 protein. Of more than 350,000 distinct CDR3 sequences listed, roughly 30% are singletons. Sequenced: PBMCs. Receptors originate from a human donor in good health (CMV status not recorded). Some clones in this sample may be carry-over from other donors' samples.

This clonotype showed up just a few times. This chain joins TRBV12-3 or TRBV12-4 and TRBJ1-1; D is possibly TRBD1 (6 bases). The CDR3 sequence is 14 residues long. V was clipped by 6 bases and J by 6 bases, with 17 bases between them. In DNA, the CDR3 is TGTGCCAGCAGAGAGGGGGTCAGCGGGGCTGAAGCTTTCTTT. This sequence encodes CASREGVSGAEAFF.

Only one count was recorded for this clonotype. A read error may explain this, as a much larger clone is one base away. V is TRBV7-6 and J is TRBJ2-1; TRBD2 might be the D (6 bases). The CDR3 has 15 residues. V was cut by 2 bases and J by 2 bases, with 10 bases left in between. The V gene's germline CDR1 is SGHVS and CDR2 FNYEAQ. CDR3 coding DNA: TGTGCCAGCAGCTTAAACCTAGCGACCTACAATGAGCAGTTCTTC. It yields the protein CASSLNLATYNEQFF. Combining the CDR3 with reference TRBV7-6 and TRBJ2-1 gives the whole variable domain GAGVSQSPRYKVTKRGQDVALRCDPISGHVSLYWYRQALGQGPEFLTYFNYEAQQDKSGLPNDRFSAERPEGSISTLTIQRTEQRDSAMYRCASSLNLATYNEQFFGPGTRLTVL.

V gene TRBV12-3 or TRBV12-4 combines with J gene TRBJ1-3, with D hard to call. V lost 5 bases, J lost 2 bases, and 16 bases lay in between. The CDR3 has 16 amino acids. The CDR3 reads CASSPHEAGTGNTIYF. In DNA form, the CDR3 reads TGTGCCAGCAGTCCGCACGAGGCGGGGACTGGAAACACCATATATTTT.

The sample holds a few counts of this clonotype. The chain links TRBV5-5 to TRBJ1-3; 9 bases agree with TRBD1. V lost 4 bases and J lost 1; bases outside the gene matches: 6. Germline values: CDR1 SGHKS, CDR2 YYEKEE (reference sequence). The CDR3 covers 16 residues. CDR3 in amino acids: CASSEEQGASGNTIYF. CDR3 DNA sequence: TGTGCCAGCAGCGAAGAACAGGGGGCTTCTGGAAACACCATATATTTT.

This clonotype occurred a few times. V usage is TRBV7-9 and J usage is TRBJ2-1, with no clear D. CDR1 is SEHNR, CDR2 FQNEAQ, per germline (reference sequence). The CDR3 sequence is 12 residues long. Deletions cut 8 bases from V and 7 bases from J, with 12 bases between. The CDR3 nucleotides are TGTGCCAGCTGCCCCGCATGGAATGAGCAGTTCTTC. Its protein is CASCPAWNEQFF. Full variable domain (missing parts from reference TRBV7-9 and TRBJ2-1): DTGVSQNPRHKITKRGQNVTFRCDPISEHNRLYWYRQTLGQGPEFLTYFQNEAQLEKSRLLSDRFSAERPKGSFSTLEIQRTEQGDSAMYLCASCPAWNEQFFGPGTRLTVL.

This clonotype occurred a few times. The CDR3 sequence is CASSLESQGTFSYEQYF. The CDR3 DNA reads TGTGCCAGCAGCTTAGAGTCGCAGGGGACATTCTCCTACGAGCAGTACTTC. The rearrangement joins TRBV7-9 to TRBJ2-7; tentatively, D is TRBD1 (6 bases). V lost 1 base, J lost 0 bases, and 16 bases lay in between. CDR3 length: 17 residues. Germline V lookup: CDR1 SEHNR, CDR2 FQNEAQ (reference sequence).

This sequence joins TRBV6-2 or TRBV6-3 and TRBJ2-7, with 10 bases that match TRBD2. CDR1 is MNHEY and CDR2 is SVGEGT in the germline V gene. V shed 6 bases, J shed 0 bases, and the junction held 8 bases outside the gene matches. This CDR3 spans 16 amino acids. The CDR3 region has the DNA TGTGCCAGCAGGATTGCAGCGGGGGGGCGCTCCTACGAGCAGTACTTC. Translating it yields CASRIAAGGRSYEQYF.

This sequence joins TRBV19 and TRBJ2-1; 10 nucleotides match TRBD2. There are 15 residues in the CDR3. From germline, CDR1 is LNHDA and CDR2 SQIVND (reference sequence). V dropped 4 bases and J dropped 7; count of bases not matched to a gene: 7. CDR3 DNA sequence: TGTGCCAGTAGTACTCTAGCGGGGGTTCAAAATGAGCAGTTCTTC. This gives the protein CASSTLAGVQNEQFF.

This chain links TRBV24-1 with TRBJ1-5; D ambiguous. This CDR3 region has 16 residues. Deletions cut 1 base from V and 1 base from J, with 10 bases between. Germline values: CDR1 KGHDR, CDR2 SFDVKD. The CDR3 DNA is TGTGCCACCAGTGATTTTCGACTGGACAGCAATCAGCCCCAGCATTTT. Encoded protein: CATSDFRLDSNQPQHF.

This clonotype was counted ten times or more. V usage is TRBV7-3 and J usage is TRBJ2-7; TRBD2 might be the D (5 bases). V lost 5 bases and J lost 4, with 15 bases in between. The CDR3 sequence is 14 residues long. The germline gives CDR1 SGHTA, CDR2 FQGTGA. CDR3 loop: CASSPTGREYEQYF. The CDR3 coding sequence is TGTGCCAGCAGCCCTACTGGACGGGAATACGAGCAGTACTTC. The whole variable domain, filled in from reference TRBV7-3 and TRBJ2-7, reads GAGVSQTPSNKVTEKGKYVELRCDPISGHTALYWYRQSLGQGPEFLIYFQGTGAADDSGLPNDRFFAVRPEGSVSTLKIQRTERGDSAVYLCASSPTGREYEQYFGPGTRLTVT.

As for this clonotype: At one end the junction does not follow the germline gene, possibly because of a read error. The V call is TRBV7-2, the J call TRBJ2-7; TRBD2 is a possible D gene (5 bases). Germline-derived CDR1 and CDR2 are SGHTA and FQGNSA. The CDR3 spans 14 residues. DNA for the CDR3: TGTGCCATCAGCTTAGTAGGAGGATCCTACGAGCAGGTCTTC. Its protein product is CAISLVGGSYEQVF.

CDR3 in amino acids: CASSFRTGQAYEQYF. CDR3 in DNA: TGCGCCAGCAGCTTCAGGACAGGGCAGGCCTACGAGCAGTACTTC. The rearrangement joins TRBV5-1 to TRBJ2-7; 8 bases are a match to TRBD1. The ends lost 2 bases at V and 2 bases at J; junction bases unmatched: 6. The CDR3 extends over 15 amino acids. Germline assignment: CDR1 SGHRS and CDR2 YFSETQ.

This chain joins TRBV18 and TRBJ1-1; TRBD1 might be the D (6 bases). The CDR3 length is 16 residues. V lost 0 bases, J lost 5 bases, and 16 bases lay in between. Germline lookup yields CDR1 KGHSH and CDR2 LQKENI. CDR3 in DNA: TGTGCCAGCTCACCACCCAGGACAGAAAGTATAACTGAAGCTTTCTTT. It specifies CASSPPRTESITEAFF.

This clonotype has just a few counts. The chain couples TRBV20-1 to TRBJ2-1; 8 bases map to TRBD2. CDR3 length: 15 residues. The ends lost 3 bases at V and 0 bases at J; junction bases unmatched: 4. The germline V gene has CDR1 DFQATT and CDR2 SNEGSKA (reference sequence). CDR3 DNA sequence: TGCAGTGCTAGGGAGCGGGAGAGCTCCTACAATGAGCAGTTCTTC. It translates to CSARERESSYNEQFF.

Only a few counts were recorded for this clonotype. The rearrangement links TRBV11-2 to TRBJ2-5, with TRBD2 as a possible D gene (6 bases). V lost 0 bases, J lost 2 bases, and 16 bases lay in between. In germline, CDR1 is SGHAT, CDR2 FQNNGV. This CDR3 contains 17 residues. The CDR3: CASSLELAGGRQETQYF. CDR3 nucleotides: TGTGCCAGCAGCTTAGAACTAGCTGGGGGTCGGCAAGAGACCCAGTACTTC. The whole variable domain, remainder taken from reference TRBV11-2 and TRBJ2-5, is EAGVAQSPRYKIIEKRQSVAFWCNPISGHATLYWYQQILGQGPKLLIQFQNNGVVDDSQLPKDRFSAERLKGVDSTLKIQPAKLEDSAVYLCASSLELAGGRQETQYFGPGTRLLVL.

CDR3 sequence reads: CASSRDRGRVDTQYF. CDR3 nucleotide sequence: TGTGCCAGCAGTCGGGACAGGGGGCGAGTTGATACGCAGTATTTT. This chain connects TRBV5-6 to TRBJ2-3; 12 bases align to TRBD1. Losses at the gene ends were 5 bases for V and 6 bases for J; bases not matched to a gene: 7. Per the germline V gene, CDR1 is SGHDT and CDR2 is YYEEEE. There are 15 residues in the CDR3.

This clonotype was picked up a small number of times. This sequence joins TRBV5-1 and TRBJ1-2, with 8 bases identical to TRBD1. The CDR3 spans 15 residues. V gave up 5 bases and J gave up 4 bases; unmatched junction bases: 10. Germline CDR1 reads SGHRS; CDR2 reads YFSETQ. The CDR3 nucleotides read TGCGCCAGCAGGCAGGACAGGGAATCGAGCTATGGCTACACCTTC. Amino acid sequence: CASRQDRESSYGYTF.

With respect to this clonotype: One end of the junction is discordant with germline, which a read error may explain. The chain carries TRBV5-4 and TRBJ1-1, with TRBD1 matching over 7 bases. The CDR3 totals 14 residues. In germline, CDR1 is SGHNT, CDR2 YYREEE (reference sequence). CDR3 nucleotides: TGTGCCAGCAGGTTGGAACCAGGGGGCACTGAAGCTTTCTTT. This gives the protein CASRLEPGGTEAFF.

This clonotype was counted between two and nine times. This chain joins TRBV5-6 and TRBJ2-1; TRBD2 aligns across 15 bases. The CDR3 consists of 18 residues. Germline V lookup: CDR1 SGHDT, CDR2 YYEEEE. V dropped 4 bases and J dropped 7; count of bases not matched to a gene: 12. For the CDR3, the DNA is TGTGCCAGCAGCATACCCCCGGGACTAGCGGGGGGCAGGAATGAGCAGTTCTTC. Protein sequence: CASSIPPGLAGGRNEQFF.

This clonotype was seen more than once but under ten times. The V call is TRBV7-2, the J call TRBJ1-5, with 7 bases aligning to TRBD1. The CDR3 is 17 amino acids. With V trimmed by 3 bases and J by 7 bases, 15 bases remained unmatched. Per germline, CDR1 SGHTA and CDR2 FQGNSA. The CDR3: CASSFPRQGVVRQPQHF. CDR3 DNA: TGTGCCAGCAGCTTCCCGCGACAGGGCGTGGTGCGGCAGCCCCAGCATTTT.

There are a few counts of this clonotype. The J gene is TRBJ2-7, the V gene TRBV11-2; 7 bases match TRBD2. Germline CDR1 SGHAT, CDR2 FQNNGV. V gave up 6 bases and J gave up 3 bases; unmatched junction bases: 8. The CDR3 runs to 14 residues. The CDR3 coding sequence is TGTGCCAGCAGGAGACCGGGACTAAGCTACGAGCAGTACTTC. As protein: CASRRPGLSYEQYF.

V and J are TRBV19 and TRBJ2-5, with 12 bases aligning to TRBD1. CDR1 LNHDA and CDR2 SQIVND come from the germline V gene (reference sequence). The CDR3 has 14 residues. V lost 5 bases, J lost 4 bases, and 2 bases stayed unmatched. The CDR3 region is CASSGTGGIETQYF. The CDR3 region has the DNA TGTGCCAGTAGTGGGACAGGGGGCATAGAGACCCAGTACTTC. Full variable domain (outside the CDR3, taken from reference TRBV19 and TRBJ2-5): DGGITQSPKYLFRKEGQNVTLSCEQNLNHDAMYWYRQDPGQGLRLIYYSQIVNDFQKGDIAEGYSVSREKKESFPLTVTSAQKNPTAFYLCASSGTGGIETQYFGPGTRLLVL.

The chain links TRBV20-1 to TRBJ1-6, with D unresolved. Trimming shortened V by 3 bases and J by 10 bases, and 4 bases separated the two germline ends. In germline, CDR1 is DFQATT, CDR2 SNEGSKA (reference sequence). The CDR3 totals 10 residues. In DNA form, the CDR3 reads TGCAGTGCTAGGAGGTCACCCCTCCACTTT. Amino acid sequence: CSARRSPLHF.